This T cell receptor (beta chain) was obtained from a study of shared clonotypes between healthy human individuals. A CD45RA+ naive subset and a CD45RA-negative memory subset were split from CD4+ cells. The assay was run at deep level. Sorted-subset replicate PCR reactions were performed with around 210 ng DNA, corresponding to roughly 27,000 T cell genomes. Assay used: immunoSEQ multiplex PCR; TCRdb lists only in-frame clones, some missing. In the table there are 1.4 million or so clones, about 98.5% of which are singletons. Notes on the study in general: Sequencing depth was predicted to influence how clonotypes are shared among donors.

Germline V gives CDR1 SQVTM, CDR2 ANQGSEA. The length of the CDR3 is 11 residues. Trimming shortened V by 3 bases and J by 7 bases, and 7 bases separated the two germline ends. This clone was observed once. The antigen remains undetermined. This chain links TRBV29-1 with TRBJ2-1; a possible D gene is TRBD1 (5 bases). The sample consisted of naive CD4+ T cells sorted from blood. Subset specified: CD45RA+ positively selected. The receptor was derived from a man under 40 in good health. The CDR3 sequence: CSVESGNEQFF. In DNA, the CDR3 is TGCAGCGTTGAGTCAGGGAATGAGCAGTTCTTC.